What follows is one T cell receptor beta chain and its context. This record comes from a study of blood T cell repertoires in COVID-19. Looking at the study overall: Spain, Italy and the United States supplied samples that represented acute and convalescent COVID-19. PBMCs, B-cell-depleted T cells, or T cells provided the cDNA or gDNA that made up the material.

Original processing methods: Reference gene primer amplification gave nucleated cell count estimates. Sequencing was performed with immunoSEQ multiplex PCR; in TCRdb, only in-frame clones are kept and a portion is missing. V, J and clone size were drawn from that table, and D and trimming were deduced from the DNA. The sample consists of roughly 200,000 clones, 70% to 90% of them appearing once. This CDR3 is built from 14 residues. Losses at the gene ends were 4 bases for V and 7 bases for J; bases not matched to a gene: 3. Germline V gene lookup returns CDR1 SEHNR and CDR2 FQNEAQ (reference sequence).

Sample: peripheral blood. The receptor was derived from a woman aged 35 to 49 who had recovered from COVID-19. This rearrangement joins TRBV7-9 to TRBJ2-1; 11 bases agree with TRBD1. The CDR3 DNA follows: TGTGCCAGCAGCTCCAGGGACAGGGGGAATGAGCAGTTCTTC. This encodes CASSSRDRGNEQFF.